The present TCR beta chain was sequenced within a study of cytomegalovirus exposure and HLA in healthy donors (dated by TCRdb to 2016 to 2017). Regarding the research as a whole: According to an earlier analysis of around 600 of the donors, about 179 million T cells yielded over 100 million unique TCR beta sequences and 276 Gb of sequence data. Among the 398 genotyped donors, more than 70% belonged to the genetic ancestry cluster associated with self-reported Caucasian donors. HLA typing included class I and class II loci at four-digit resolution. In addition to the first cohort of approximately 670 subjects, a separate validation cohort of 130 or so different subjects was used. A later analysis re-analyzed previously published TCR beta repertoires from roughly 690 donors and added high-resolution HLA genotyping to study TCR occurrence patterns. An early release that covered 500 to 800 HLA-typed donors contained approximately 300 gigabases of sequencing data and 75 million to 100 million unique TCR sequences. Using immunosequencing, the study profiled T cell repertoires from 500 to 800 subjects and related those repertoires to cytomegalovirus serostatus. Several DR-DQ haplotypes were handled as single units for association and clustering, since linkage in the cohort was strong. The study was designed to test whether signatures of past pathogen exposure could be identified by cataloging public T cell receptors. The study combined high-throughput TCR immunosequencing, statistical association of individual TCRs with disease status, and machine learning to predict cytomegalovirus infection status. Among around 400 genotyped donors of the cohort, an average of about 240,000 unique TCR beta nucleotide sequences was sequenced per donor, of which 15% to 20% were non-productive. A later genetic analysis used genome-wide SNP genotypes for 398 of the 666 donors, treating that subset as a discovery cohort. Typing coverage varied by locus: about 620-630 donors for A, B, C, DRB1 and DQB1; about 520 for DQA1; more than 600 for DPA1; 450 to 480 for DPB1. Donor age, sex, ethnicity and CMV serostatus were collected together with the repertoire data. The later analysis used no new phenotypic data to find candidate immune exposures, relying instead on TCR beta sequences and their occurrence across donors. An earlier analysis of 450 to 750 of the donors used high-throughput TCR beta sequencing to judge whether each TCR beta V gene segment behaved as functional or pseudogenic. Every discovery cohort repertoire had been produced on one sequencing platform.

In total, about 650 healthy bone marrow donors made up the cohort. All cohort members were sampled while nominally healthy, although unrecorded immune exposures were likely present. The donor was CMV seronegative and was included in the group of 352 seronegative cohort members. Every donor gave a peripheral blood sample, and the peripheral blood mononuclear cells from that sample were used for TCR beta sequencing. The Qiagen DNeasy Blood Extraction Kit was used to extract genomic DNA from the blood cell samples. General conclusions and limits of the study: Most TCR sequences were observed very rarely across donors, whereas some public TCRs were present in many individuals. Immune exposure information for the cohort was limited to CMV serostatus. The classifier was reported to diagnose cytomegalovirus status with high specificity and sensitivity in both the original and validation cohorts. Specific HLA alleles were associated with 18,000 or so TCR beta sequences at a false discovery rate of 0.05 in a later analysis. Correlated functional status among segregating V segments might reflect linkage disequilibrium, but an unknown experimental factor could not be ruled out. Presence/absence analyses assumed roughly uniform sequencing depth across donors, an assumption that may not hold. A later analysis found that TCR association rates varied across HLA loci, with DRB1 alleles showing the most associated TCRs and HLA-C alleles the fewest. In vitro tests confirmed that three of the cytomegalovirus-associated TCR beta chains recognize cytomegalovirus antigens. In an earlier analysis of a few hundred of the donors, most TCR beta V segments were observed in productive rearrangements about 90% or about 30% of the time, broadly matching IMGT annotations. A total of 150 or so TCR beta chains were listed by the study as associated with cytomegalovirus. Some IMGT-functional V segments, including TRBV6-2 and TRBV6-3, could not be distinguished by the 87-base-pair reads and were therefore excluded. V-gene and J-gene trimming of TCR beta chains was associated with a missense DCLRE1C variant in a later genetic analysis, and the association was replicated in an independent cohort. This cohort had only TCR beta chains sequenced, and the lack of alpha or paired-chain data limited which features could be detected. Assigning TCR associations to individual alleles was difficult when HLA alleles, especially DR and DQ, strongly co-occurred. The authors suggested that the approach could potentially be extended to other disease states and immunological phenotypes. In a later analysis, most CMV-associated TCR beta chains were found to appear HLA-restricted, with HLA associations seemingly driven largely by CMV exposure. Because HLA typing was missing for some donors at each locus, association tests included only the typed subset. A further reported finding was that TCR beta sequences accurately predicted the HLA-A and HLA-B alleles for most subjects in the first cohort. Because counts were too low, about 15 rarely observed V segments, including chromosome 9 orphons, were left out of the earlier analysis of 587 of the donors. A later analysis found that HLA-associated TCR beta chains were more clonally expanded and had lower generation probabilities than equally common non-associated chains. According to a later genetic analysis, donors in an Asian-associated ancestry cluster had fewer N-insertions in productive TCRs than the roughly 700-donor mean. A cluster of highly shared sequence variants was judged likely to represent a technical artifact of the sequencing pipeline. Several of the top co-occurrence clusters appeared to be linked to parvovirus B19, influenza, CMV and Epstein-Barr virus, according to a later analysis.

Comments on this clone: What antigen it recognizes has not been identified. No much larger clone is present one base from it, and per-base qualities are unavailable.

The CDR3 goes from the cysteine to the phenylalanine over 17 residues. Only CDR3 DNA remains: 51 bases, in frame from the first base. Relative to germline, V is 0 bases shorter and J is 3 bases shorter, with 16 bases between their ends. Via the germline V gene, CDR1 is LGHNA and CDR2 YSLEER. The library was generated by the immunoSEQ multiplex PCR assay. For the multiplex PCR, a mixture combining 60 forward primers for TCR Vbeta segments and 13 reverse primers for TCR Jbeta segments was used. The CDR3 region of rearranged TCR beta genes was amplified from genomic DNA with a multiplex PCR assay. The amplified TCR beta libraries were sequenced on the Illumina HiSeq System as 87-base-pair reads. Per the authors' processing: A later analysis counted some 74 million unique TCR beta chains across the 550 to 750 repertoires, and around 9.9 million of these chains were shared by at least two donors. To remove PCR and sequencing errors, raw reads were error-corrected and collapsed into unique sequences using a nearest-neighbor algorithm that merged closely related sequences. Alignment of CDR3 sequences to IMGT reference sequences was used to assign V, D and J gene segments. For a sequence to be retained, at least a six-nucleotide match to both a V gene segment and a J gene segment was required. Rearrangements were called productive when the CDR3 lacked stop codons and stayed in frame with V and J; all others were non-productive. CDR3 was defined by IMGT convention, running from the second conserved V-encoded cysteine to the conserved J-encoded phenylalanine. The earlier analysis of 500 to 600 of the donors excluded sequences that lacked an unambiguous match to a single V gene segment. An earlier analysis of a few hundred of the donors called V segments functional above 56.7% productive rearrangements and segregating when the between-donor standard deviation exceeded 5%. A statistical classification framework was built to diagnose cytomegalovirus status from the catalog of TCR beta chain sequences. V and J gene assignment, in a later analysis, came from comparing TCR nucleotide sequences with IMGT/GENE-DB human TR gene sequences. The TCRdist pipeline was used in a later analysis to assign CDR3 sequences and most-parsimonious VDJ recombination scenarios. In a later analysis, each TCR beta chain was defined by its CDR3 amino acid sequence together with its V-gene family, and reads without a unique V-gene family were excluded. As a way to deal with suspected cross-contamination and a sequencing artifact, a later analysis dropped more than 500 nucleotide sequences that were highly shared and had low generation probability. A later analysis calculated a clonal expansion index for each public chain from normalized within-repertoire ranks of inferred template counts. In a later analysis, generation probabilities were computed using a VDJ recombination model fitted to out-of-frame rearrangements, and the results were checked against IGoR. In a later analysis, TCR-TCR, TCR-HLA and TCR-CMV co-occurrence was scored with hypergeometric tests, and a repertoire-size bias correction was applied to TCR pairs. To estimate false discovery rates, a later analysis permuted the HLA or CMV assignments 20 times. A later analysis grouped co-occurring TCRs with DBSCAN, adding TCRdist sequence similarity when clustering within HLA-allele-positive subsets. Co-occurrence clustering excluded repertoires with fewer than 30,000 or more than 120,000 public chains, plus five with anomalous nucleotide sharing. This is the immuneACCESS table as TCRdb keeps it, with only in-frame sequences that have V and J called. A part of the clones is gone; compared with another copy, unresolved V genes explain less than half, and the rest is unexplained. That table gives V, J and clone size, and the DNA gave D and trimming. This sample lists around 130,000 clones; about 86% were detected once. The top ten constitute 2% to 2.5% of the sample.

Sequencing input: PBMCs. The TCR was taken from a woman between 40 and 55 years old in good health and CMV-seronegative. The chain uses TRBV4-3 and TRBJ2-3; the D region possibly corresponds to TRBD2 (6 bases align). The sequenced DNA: TGCGCCAGCAGCCAAGAAGGATCGGGAGTCAGTACAGATACGCAGTATTTT. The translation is CASSQEGSGVSTDTQYF.